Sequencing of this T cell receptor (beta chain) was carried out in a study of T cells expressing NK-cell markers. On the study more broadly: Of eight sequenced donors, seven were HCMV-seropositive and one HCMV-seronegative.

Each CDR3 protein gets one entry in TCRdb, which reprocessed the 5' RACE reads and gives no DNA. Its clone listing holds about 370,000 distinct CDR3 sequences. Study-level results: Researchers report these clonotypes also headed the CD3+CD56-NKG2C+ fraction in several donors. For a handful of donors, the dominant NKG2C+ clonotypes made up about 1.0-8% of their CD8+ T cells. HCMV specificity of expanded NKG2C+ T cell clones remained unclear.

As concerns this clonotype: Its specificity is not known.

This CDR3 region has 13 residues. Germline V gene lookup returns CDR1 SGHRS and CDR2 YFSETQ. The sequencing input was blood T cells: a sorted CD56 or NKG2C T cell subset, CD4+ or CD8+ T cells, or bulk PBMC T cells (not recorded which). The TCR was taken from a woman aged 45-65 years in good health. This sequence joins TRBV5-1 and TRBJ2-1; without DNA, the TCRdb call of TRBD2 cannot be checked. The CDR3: CASKADQYNEQFF.